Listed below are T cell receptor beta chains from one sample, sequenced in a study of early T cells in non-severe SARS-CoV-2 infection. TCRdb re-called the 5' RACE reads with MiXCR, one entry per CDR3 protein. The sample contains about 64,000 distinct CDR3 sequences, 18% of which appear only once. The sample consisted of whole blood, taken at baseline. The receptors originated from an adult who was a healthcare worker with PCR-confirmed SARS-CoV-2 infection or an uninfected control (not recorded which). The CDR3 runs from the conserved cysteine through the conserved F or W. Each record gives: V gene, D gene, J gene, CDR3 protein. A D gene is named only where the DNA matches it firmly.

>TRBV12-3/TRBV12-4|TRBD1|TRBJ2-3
CASSRDRGLTDTQYF
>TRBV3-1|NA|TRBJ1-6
CASSQDLGGSPLHF
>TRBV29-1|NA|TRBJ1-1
CSAEQGVEAFF
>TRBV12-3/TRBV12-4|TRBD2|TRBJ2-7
CASGLDILGGEQYF
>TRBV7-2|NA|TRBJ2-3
CVSSFSGSGLSTDTQYF
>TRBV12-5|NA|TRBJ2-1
CASGLGGDSSYNEQFF
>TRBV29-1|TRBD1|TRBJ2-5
CSVETGTGGAETQYF
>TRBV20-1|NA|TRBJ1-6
CSASSGREHSPLHF
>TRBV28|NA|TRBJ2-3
CASNWGPADTQYF
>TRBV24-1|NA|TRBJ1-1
CATSDPSRTDEAFF
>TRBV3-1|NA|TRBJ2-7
CASSQDLVRGNEQYF
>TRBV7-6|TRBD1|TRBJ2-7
CASSWDRGYEQYF
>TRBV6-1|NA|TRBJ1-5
CASSRTKGTNQPQHF
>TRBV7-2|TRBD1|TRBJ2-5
CASSLVGGQGWETQYF
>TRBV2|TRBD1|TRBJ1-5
CASNGDSSTQLQHF
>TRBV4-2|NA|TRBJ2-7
CASSQANSPTSKHF
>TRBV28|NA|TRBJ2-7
CASSTLAFTSYEQYF
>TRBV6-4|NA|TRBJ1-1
CASSDSDNTEAFF
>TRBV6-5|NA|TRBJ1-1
CASTLDHRNTEAFF
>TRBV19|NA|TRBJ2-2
CASRVPEKSGELFF
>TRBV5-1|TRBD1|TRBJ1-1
CASSLSQGAYTEAFF
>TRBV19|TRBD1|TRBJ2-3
CASSPGQGYTDTQYF
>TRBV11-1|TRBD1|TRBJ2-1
CASSLDRGKEQFF
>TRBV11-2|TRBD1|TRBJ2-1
CASSHQDREYNEQFF
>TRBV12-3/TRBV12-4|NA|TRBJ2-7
CASSFDGRYEQYF
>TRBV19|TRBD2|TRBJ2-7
CASSTATSGSTYEQYF
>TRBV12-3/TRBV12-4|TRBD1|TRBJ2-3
CASSPRDRDTQYF
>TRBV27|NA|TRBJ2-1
CASSFYRAGNEQFF
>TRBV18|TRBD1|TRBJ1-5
CASSPQRQGPPQPQHF
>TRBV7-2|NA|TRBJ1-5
CASSFQGSSNQPQHF
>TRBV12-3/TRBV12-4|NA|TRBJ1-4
CASSYREKLFF
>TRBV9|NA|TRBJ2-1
CASSVEQRTDEQFF
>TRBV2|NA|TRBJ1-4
CASSEGSTWGEKLFF
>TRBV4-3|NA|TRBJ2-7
CASSYSATGEGYEQYF
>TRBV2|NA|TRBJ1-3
CASSEAGAVSGNTIYF
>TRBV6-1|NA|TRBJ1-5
CASSERGNNQPQHF
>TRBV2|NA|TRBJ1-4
CASSSQDISTNEKLFF
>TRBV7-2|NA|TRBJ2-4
CASSLGAANPINNQYF
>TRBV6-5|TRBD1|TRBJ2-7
CASSYGAGGSYEQYF
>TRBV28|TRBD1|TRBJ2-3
CASSFFSGPTGTGSQPRNTDTQYF
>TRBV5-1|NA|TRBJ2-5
CASSVQQETQYF
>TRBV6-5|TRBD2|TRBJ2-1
CASRPGLANEQFF